The 16 T cell receptor beta chains in this list originate from one sample, sequenced in a study of blood T cells in healthy people across ages. Then a second PCR, running about 7 to 11 cycles, was carried out with a sample-barcoded 5' primer and a J-beta primer mix. TCRdb recomputed calls from the 5' RACE reads with MiXCR, one row per CDR3 protein. The sample records some 320,000 distinct CDR3 sequences, 27% being singletons. What was sequenced was blood. The source of these receptors is an older woman in good health.

This clonotype showed up just a few times. The CDR3 DNA sequence: TGTGCCAGCAGTCTCTCAGGACTCGGGGGAGGAGCCCAGCATTTT. Its translation is CASSLSGLGGGAQHF. V usage is TRBV12-3 or TRBV12-4 and J usage is TRBJ1-5; perhaps TRBD1 as D (5 bases). V was clipped by 5 bases and J by 11 bases, with 22 bases between them. The CDR3 covers 15 residues.

The V and J genes are TRBV28 and TRBJ1-2; weak D call: TRBD1 (5 bases). This CDR3 is built from 14 residues. CDR1 MDHEN and CDR2 SYDVKM come from the germline V gene. V shed 5 bases and J shed 5 bases, with 15 bases lying between them. CDR3 DNA sequence: TGTGCCAGCAGTCAGGGATATGGGGATTATGGCTACACCTTC. It translates to CASSQGYGDYGYTF.

As regards this clonotype: The germline gene is not matched at one end of the junction; a read error may be the cause. The chain combines TRBV20-1 with TRBJ2-5; 11 bases are a match to TRBD2. Germline V gives CDR1 DFQATT, CDR2 SNEGSKA (reference sequence). This CDR3 has 15 residues. The CDR3 DNA sequence: TGCAGTGCTAGAGCTCCCCCTTTGACTAGCGGGATTCTGTTCTTC. It is translated as CSARAPPLTSGILFF.

The chain joins TRBV2 to TRBJ1-1; no firm D call. Germline V gives CDR1 SNHLY, CDR2 FYNNEI. CDR3 length: 14 amino acids. Deletions cut 6 bases from V and 1 base from J, with 12 bases between. The CDR3 spells CASRGESTNTEAFF. The CDR3 DNA is TGTGCCAGCAGGGGTGAGAGCACGAACACTGAAGCTTTCTTT.

This clonotype turned up a few times. V usage is TRBV25-1 and J usage is TRBJ2-7, with 7 bases identical to TRBD1. The CDR3 spans 15 residues. Germline CDR1 reads MGHDK; CDR2 reads SYGVNS. Losses at the gene ends were 4 bases for V and 0 bases for J; bases not matched to a gene: 6. DNA for the CDR3: TGTGCCAGCAGTGCAGAACAGGGGATCTCCTACGAGCAGTACTTC. Its translation is CASSAEQGISYEQYF.

The rearrangement links TRBV18 to TRBJ1-4, with 7 bases identical to TRBD1. J gave up 3 bases and V 4 bases, and 8 bases lay outside the gene matches. The CDR3 is 16 amino acids. Germline V gives CDR1 KGHSH, CDR2 LQKENI. CDR3 in DNA: TGTGCCAGCTCACGGGACAGCCCGGGTGCTAATGAAAAACTGTTTTTT. It is translated as CASSRDSPGANEKLFF.

Only a few counts were recorded for this clonotype. This could be a read error, since a much larger clone is one nucleotide away. This chain uses TRBV12-3 or TRBV12-4 with TRBJ2-7; D could derive from TRBD1 or TRBD2 (6 bases each). The CDR3 contains 13 residues. CDR3 nucleotide sequence: TGTGACAGCAGTTTAGGGGGGTCCAACGAGCAGTACTTC. It yields the protein CDSSLGGSNEQYF.

The chain employs TRBV7-8 and TRBJ1-6; unclear D gene. The germline V and J ends were trimmed by 1 base and 3 bases, with 4 bases remaining between them. The germline V gene encodes CDR1 SGHVS and CDR2 FQNEAQ. This CDR3 comprises 14 residues. DNA for the CDR3: TGTGCCAGCAGCTTAGTCAGCTATAATTCACCCCTCCACTTT. Protein: CASSLVSYNSPLHF.

The chain carries TRBV20-1 and TRBJ2-5; D possibly corresponds to TRBD2 (7 bases). V lost 6 bases and J lost 1, with 15 bases in between. From germline, CDR1 is DFQATT and CDR2 SNEGSKA (reference sequence). The CDR3 is made up of 14 amino acids. CDR3 sequence: CSATRGGPQETQYF. CDR3 in DNA: TGCAGTGCCACTAGGGGGGGTCCCCAAGAGACCCAGTACTTC.

The chain joins TRBV6-2 or TRBV6-3 to TRBJ2-1; D ambiguous. CDR3 length equals 16 residues. Germline CDR1 MNHEY, CDR2 SVGEGT. V was trimmed by 10 bases and J by 0 bases, leaving 19 bases between them. CDR3 nucleotides: TGTGCCACCCACTCTTTCGACACGAGCTCCTACAATGAGCAGTTCTTC. Residues: CATHSFDTSSYNEQFF.

This clonotype was picked up one time. J is TRBJ1-3 and V is TRBV7-2, with 10 nucleotides matching TRBD1. This CDR3 spans 14 amino acids. CDR1 is SGHTA, CDR2 FQGNSA, per germline. V dropped 5 bases and J dropped 4; count of bases not matched to a gene: 2. The CDR3, as DNA: TGTGCCAGCAGCCAGACAGGGGGCGGAAACACCATATATTTT. This gives the protein CASSQTGGGNTIYF.

The V and J genes are TRBV5-1 and TRBJ1-5, with D perhaps matching TRBD1 (6 bases). CDR1 and CDR2 from the germline V gene are SGHRS and YFSETQ. V was clipped by 5 bases and J by 7 bases, with 16 bases between them. CDR3 size: 14 residues. The CDR3 region has the DNA TGCGCCAGCAGTCTGGAAGGGGGAAAACAGCCCCAGCATTTT. Protein: CASSLEGGKQPQHF.

The chain combines TRBV6-5 with TRBJ2-5, with 8 bases lining up with TRBD1. The CDR3 sequence is 15 residues long. Germline CDR1 and CDR2: MNHEY and SVGAGI. V lost 6 bases to trimming and J lost 3 bases; unmatched junction nucleotides: 9. The CDR3, as DNA: TGTGCCAGCAGAAAGATACAGGGGGGTAAAGAGACCCAGTACTTC. Translation gives CASRKIQGGKETQYF.

This clonotype appeared a few times. This chain joins TRBV28 and TRBJ2-5; tentative D call: TRBD2 (6 bases). The DNA matches TRBJ2-7 better at its end, which makes the J call doubtful. CDR1 and CDR2 (germline): MDHEN, SYDVKM. This CDR3 has 14 amino acids. CDR3 residues: CASSLEGTYREQYF. DNA of the CDR3: TGTGCCAGCAGTTTGGAGGGAACCTACCGCGAGCAGTACTTC.

This clonotype appeared a few times. The junction does not match germline at one end; this may be a read error. V and J are TRBV6-1 and TRBJ2-1; 8 positions agree with TRBD2. CDR1 and CDR2 from the germline V gene are MNHNS and SASEGT. The CDR3 extends over 13 amino acids. The CDR3 DNA reads TGTGCCAGCCTCCTGGGACTAGAAGGGACCCCGTACTTC. Protein sequence: CASLLGLEGTPYF.

CDR3 sequence (DNA): TGTGCCAGCATCCTGACGGGGGCCGGGGACAATGAGCAGTTCTTC. Translated: CASILTGAGDNEQFF. The rearrangement links TRBV27 to TRBJ2-5; D might be TRBD1 or TRBD2, each matching 6 bases. The J call is doubtful: the DNA matches TRBJ2-1 better. Germline CDR1 and CDR2: MNHEY and SMNVEV (reference sequence). The CDR3 loop spans 15 amino acids.